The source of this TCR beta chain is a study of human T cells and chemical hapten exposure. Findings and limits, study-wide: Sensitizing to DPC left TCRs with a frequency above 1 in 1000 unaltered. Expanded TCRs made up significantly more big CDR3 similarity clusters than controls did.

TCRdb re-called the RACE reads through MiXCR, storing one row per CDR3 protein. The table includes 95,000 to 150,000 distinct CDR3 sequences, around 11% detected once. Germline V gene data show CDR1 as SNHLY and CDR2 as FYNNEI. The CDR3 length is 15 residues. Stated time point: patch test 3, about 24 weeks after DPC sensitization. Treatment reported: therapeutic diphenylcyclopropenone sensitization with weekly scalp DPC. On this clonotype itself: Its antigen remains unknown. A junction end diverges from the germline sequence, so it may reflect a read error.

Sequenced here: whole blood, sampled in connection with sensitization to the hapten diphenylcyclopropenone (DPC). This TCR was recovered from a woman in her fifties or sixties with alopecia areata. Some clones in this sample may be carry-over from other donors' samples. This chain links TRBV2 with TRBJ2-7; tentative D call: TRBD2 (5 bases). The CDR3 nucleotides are TGTGCCAACAGTGATGTGTCGGGGTGGACCTACGAGCAGTACTTC. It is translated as CANSDVSGWTYEQYF.